The entry below describes one TCR beta chain. This specimen belongs to a study of blood T cell repertoires in COVID-19. Study information: Sources were T cells, B-cell-depleted T cells, or PBMCs; the material itself was cDNA or gDNA.

Study processing details: The assay estimated nucleated cells by amplifying reference gene primers. Clones were read by immunoSEQ multiplex PCR, and TCRdb kept only the in-frame ones, dropping some. That table is the source of V, J and clone size, and D and trimming were worked out from the DNA. The repertoire holds just under 150,000 clones, with roughly 81% as singletons. The CDR3 has 13 amino acids. Trimming left V 5 bases short and J 1 base short, with 11 bases between. Germline lookup yields CDR1 GTSNPN and CDR2 SVGIG (reference sequence). The source is a human donor with acute or convalescent COVID-19. The donor label of this sample is uncertain. The specimen was peripheral blood. This chain connects TRBV30 to TRBJ1-1; D is perhaps TRBD1 (5 bases). Here the CDR3 DNA reads TGTGCCTGGGCCAGGGATTCGAACACTGAAGCTTTCTTT. Translation gives CAWARDSNTEAFF.